The T cell receptor beta chain described here comes from a study of blood T cell repertoires in COVID-19 (dated by TCRdb to 2018 to 2021). Concerning the study at large: The collaborator samples originated in the United States, Italy and Spain and spanned the acute and convalescent phases of COVID-19. Deeply sampled blood TCRbeta repertoires from subjects exposed to, actively infected with, or recovered from COVID-19 were included in the dataset. HLA class I and class II types, where available, came from metadata supplied by the sample provider rather than from assay-based typing. A freely available public database, intended as a resource for researchers studying the immune response to SARS-CoV-2, is where the repertoires were released. Samples came from the ongoing ImmuneRACE study (first 160 participants) plus 1,254 subjects from 6 global collaborators. Nearly every sample came with metadata listing a de-identified subject ID, COVID-19 status, age in years and sex. The material from the prospective study consisted of cDNA or gDNA derived from T cells, B-cell-depleted T cells, or PBMCs.

Whole blood was collected in K2EDTA tubes by collaborating institutions according to the institutions' own protocols. For TCRbeta analysis, collaborators shipped samples as frozen whole blood, isolated PBMCs, or DNA extracted from either of those sample types. TCRbeta CDR3 regions were amplified from genomic DNA using the immunoSEQ Assay, a bias-controlled multiplex PCR. The study's own analysis went as follows. The number of nucleated cells in each sample was estimated from the amplification of reference gene primers within the assay. To quantify the absolute abundance of each unique TCRbeta CDR3 rearrangement, sequence reads were collapsed and filtered. For each sample, productive Simpson clonality was calculated as the square root of Simpson's diversity index over productive rearrangements. The table was pulled from immuneACCESS by TCRdb, which kept in-frame rearrangements only. Such tables lose some clones; where checked, under half of the loss comes from unresolved V genes, and the rest has no known cause. The V and J calls and clone size were taken over from that table, and D and trimming were inferred from the DNA. The sample includes 390,000 or so clones, with roughly 90% observed a single time. Approximately 1.5% of the sample is in the top ten clones.

As to this clone: Its antigen has not been determined. Base quality data are lacking; no much larger clone is found one base away.

The CDR3 starts with the cysteine, ends with the phenylalanine, and has 16 residues. This entry keeps only the CDR3 DNA: 48 bases, framed from base 1. In the germline V gene, CDR1 corresponds to SGHAT and CDR2 to FQNNGV. Trimming at the junction amounts to 4 bases on V and 5 bases on J, and the germline ends lie 20 bases apart. What the study reported, not specific to this receptor: The quantity of clinical and demographic metadata differed by source and by participant and was supplied without curation.

This clonotype originated in a woman aged 30 to 39 with active or convalescent COVID-19. Recombination joined TRBV11-2 with TRBJ2-5; possibly the D gene is TRBD2, per 6 matching bases. The sample consisted of peripheral blood. The bases are TGTGCCAGCAGCTCCTCCACATATCTAGCGAGGGAGACCCAGTACTTC. It codes for CASSSSTYLARETQYF.